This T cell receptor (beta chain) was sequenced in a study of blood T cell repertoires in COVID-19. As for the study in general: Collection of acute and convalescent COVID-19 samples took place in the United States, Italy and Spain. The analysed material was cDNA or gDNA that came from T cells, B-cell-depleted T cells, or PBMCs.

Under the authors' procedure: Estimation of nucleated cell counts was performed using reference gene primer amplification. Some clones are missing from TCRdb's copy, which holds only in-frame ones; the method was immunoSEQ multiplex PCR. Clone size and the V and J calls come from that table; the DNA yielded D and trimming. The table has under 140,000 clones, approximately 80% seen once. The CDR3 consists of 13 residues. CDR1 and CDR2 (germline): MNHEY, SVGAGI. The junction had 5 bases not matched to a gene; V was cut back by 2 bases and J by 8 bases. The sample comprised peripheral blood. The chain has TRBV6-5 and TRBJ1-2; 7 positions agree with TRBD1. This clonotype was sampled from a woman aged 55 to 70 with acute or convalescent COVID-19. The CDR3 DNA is TGTGCCAGCAGTTACGGGCAGGGGGAGGGCTACACCTTC. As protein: CASSYGQGEGYTF.